The 26 T cell receptor beta chains reported below all come from one sample, sequenced in a study of blood T cell repertoires in COVID-19 (dated by TCRdb to about 2020). Library prep was done by the immunoSEQ multiplex PCR assay. TCRdb holds this immuneACCESS table with in-frame rearrangements only. Some clones are missing; in checked studies, unresolved V genes explain under half, and the rest has no known cause. The sample contains more than 100,000 clones, around 90% of them found a single time. About 1% of the sample lies in the top ten. Sequencing was performed on peripheral blood. Receptors originate from a woman aged 45 to 65 with active or convalescent COVID-19.

This CDR3 reads CASSRSTGNTEAFF. DNA for the CDR3: TGTGCCAGCAGCCGTAGTACAGGGAACACTGAAGCTTTCTTT. The chain has TRBV6-5 and TRBJ1-1; possible D gene TRBD1, 5 bases. This CDR3 is built from 14 residues. Trimming took 6 bases from V and 1 from J, leaving 12 bases between them. Germline V gene lookup returns CDR1 MNHEY and CDR2 SVGAGI.

This clone was counted between two and nine times. The chain carries TRBV27 and TRBJ1-1, with a possible D match to TRBD1 (5 bases). The CDR3 runs to 16 residues. Germline CDR1 MNHEY, CDR2 SMNVEV (reference sequence). V gave up 2 bases and J gave up 2 bases, with 15 bases separating them. The CDR3 DNA is TGTGCCAGCAGTTTAGCAGGGCGGACCGTTAACACTGAAGCTTTCTTT. Amino acids: CASSLAGRTVNTEAFF.

The chain joins TRBV19 to TRBJ2-3; D remains ambiguous. Germline-derived CDR1 and CDR2 are LNHDA and SQIVND (reference sequence). This CDR3 has 12 residues. The V end lost 4 bases, the J end lost 5 bases, and 7 bases lay between the germline ends. This CDR3 reads CASSSGEDTQYF. The CDR3 bases are TGTGCCAGTAGTAGCGGCGAAGATACGCAGTATTTT.

The chain recombines TRBV6-6 with TRBJ1-4; maybe TRBD1 (5 bases). Germline assignment: CDR1 MNHNY and CDR2 SVGAGI (reference sequence). This CDR3 comprises 13 residues. V was pared by 7 bases and J by 5 bases, with 11 bases between. The chain's CDR3 is CASTRQLNEKLFF. CDR3 nucleotides: TGTGCCAGCACCCGACAGCTGAATGAAAAACTGTTTTTT.

This sequence joins TRBV6-2 or TRBV6-3 and TRBJ1-1; 8 nucleotides line up with TRBD1. The junction had 11 bases not matched to a gene; V was cut back by 4 bases and J by 1 base. From germline, CDR1 is MNHEY and CDR2 SVGEGT. This CDR3 spans 17 amino acids. CDR3 protein: CASSSRPRQGPNTEAFF. CDR3 DNA sequence: TGTGCCAGCAGTTCCCGCCCCAGACAGGGGCCGAACACTGAAGCTTTCTTT.

This sequence joins TRBV28 and TRBJ2-7; the match to TRBD1 covers 10 bases. The CDR3 totals 14 residues. J gave up 3 bases and V 7 bases, and 6 bases lay outside the gene matches. Germline-derived CDR1 and CDR2 are MDHEN and SYDVKM. The CDR3 coding sequence is TGTGCCAGCAAAAGGAGGGACAGGGGCTACGAGCAGTACTTC. Its translation is CASKRRDRGYEQYF.

CDR3 nucleotides: TGTGCCACCAGCATCGGGGACACCGGGGAGCTGTTTTTT. Translating gives CATSIGDTGELFF. The rearrangement uses TRBV15 and TRBJ2-2; D might be TRBD2 (5 bases). Germline V gives CDR1 LNHNV, CDR2 YYDKDF (reference sequence). CDR3 length equals 13 residues. V was cut by 4 bases and J by 3 bases, with 6 bases left in between.

This chain connects TRBV9 to TRBJ2-2; D call uncertain. Trimming cost V 7 bases and J 1 base, with 8 bases left between them. From germline, CDR1 is SGDLS and CDR2 YYNGEE. CDR3 length: 13 amino acids. The CDR3 sequence is CASGDQNTGELFF. The CDR3 nucleotides read TGTGCCAGCGGCGATCAGAACACCGGGGAGCTGTTTTTT.

The chain has TRBV5-1 and TRBJ2-1, with TRBD2 matching over 9 bases. Germline loops: CDR1 SGHRS, CDR2 YFSETQ. The CDR3 totals 15 residues. Unmatched junction bases numbered 5, after V lost 4 bases and J lost 3 bases. The chain's CDR3 is CASSPRLADYNEQFF. The DNA of the CDR3 is TGCGCCAGCAGCCCGAGACTAGCGGACTACAATGAGCAGTTCTTC.

The table lists this clone with a count of one. The chain links TRBV27 to TRBJ2-3; 7 bases map to TRBD2. The CDR3 runs 15 residues. CDR1 MNHEY and CDR2 SMNVEV come from the germline V gene (reference sequence). V lost 5 bases to trimming and J lost 0 bases; unmatched junction nucleotides: 5. CDR3 loop: CASSLGGGSTDTQYF. The CDR3 DNA sequence: TGTGCCAGCAGTCTTGGGGGGGGAAGCACAGATACGCAGTATTTT.

V usage is TRBV9 and J usage is TRBJ2-1; D is undetermined. V shed 1 base and J shed 2 bases, with 10 bases lying between them. Germline assignment: CDR1 SGDLS and CDR2 YYNGEE. The CDR3 covers 15 residues. CDR3 region: CASSVHVQTYNEQFF. CDR3 sequence (DNA): TGTGCCAGCAGCGTACACGTGCAGACCTACAATGAGCAGTTCTTC.

The chain couples TRBV6-2 or TRBV6-3 to TRBJ1-2, with TRBD1 matching 7 bases. The CDR3 consists of 13 residues. Looked up from germline, CDR1 is MNHEY and CDR2 is SVGEGT. After removal of 2 bases from V and 8 bases from J, the junction contained 5 bases not matched to a gene. DNA for the CDR3: TGTGCCAGCAGTTACCCTGTACAGGGGGGCTACACCTTC. Protein: CASSYPVQGGYTF.

This sequence joins TRBV27 and TRBJ2-3; 14 bases are a match to TRBD2. This CDR3 comprises 15 residues. V gave up 11 bases and J gave up 6 bases; unmatched junction bases: 10. Germline CDR1 MNHEY, CDR2 SMNVEV (reference sequence). The CDR3: CAAAAGTSGSDTQYF. CDR3 nucleotides: TGTGCCGCTGCCGCTGGGACTAGCGGGAGCGATACGCAGTATTTT.

The genes are TRBV5-6 and TRBJ1-5; TRBD1 matches at 10 bases. The J segment lost 6 bases and the V segment lost 3 bases, leaving 3 bases of the junction unmatched. There are 14 residues in the CDR3. Germline V lookup: CDR1 SGHDT, CDR2 YYEEEE. The CDR3 sequence: CASSSRDRGQPQHF. The CDR3 DNA reads TGTGCCAGCAGCTCCCGGGACAGGGGTCAGCCCCAGCATTTT.

This clone appeared once. The V gene is TRBV29-1, the J gene TRBJ2-1, with TRBD2 as a possible D gene (6 bases). Between the trimmed V and J ends, which lost 8 bases and 2 bases, there was a span of 16 bases. Germline-derived CDR1 and CDR2 are SQVTM and ANQGSEA. This CDR3 is built from 14 residues. CDR3 residues: CSILPGVPYNEQFF. The CDR3 bases are TGCAGCATCCTCCCGGGAGTCCCCTACAATGAGCAGTTCTTC.

This clone was seen more than once but under ten times. V gene TRBV19 combines with J gene TRBJ1-5; D call uncertain. Trimming took 7 bases from V and 4 from J, leaving 17 bases between them. Germline CDR1 LNHDA, CDR2 SQIVND (reference sequence). The CDR3 contains 15 residues. Here the CDR3 reads CASKRERGSNQPQHF. In nucleotides, the CDR3 is TGTGCCAGTAAGAGGGAAAGAGGCAGTAATCAGCCCCAGCATTTT.

This clone has just one count. The chain links TRBV30 to TRBJ2-7, with D uncertain. The CDR3 is 12 amino acids. From germline, CDR1 is GTSNPN and CDR2 SVGIG (reference sequence). V lost 2 bases and J 1 base, leaving 6 bases between the germline ends. Here the CDR3 reads CAWSLSSYEQYF. The CDR3, as DNA: TGTGCCTGGAGTCTGAGTTCCTACGAGCAGTACTTC.

The chain combines TRBV28 with TRBJ2-7; 9 positions match TRBD1. Trimming took 4 bases from V and 2 from J; bases not matched to a gene: 12. This CDR3 comprises 17 residues. Germline CDR1 MDHEN, CDR2 SYDVKM. Here the CDR3 DNA reads TGTGCCAGCAGTTATTCATACGGACAGGGGAGTCCCTACGAGCAGTACTTC. As protein: CASSYSYGQGSPYEQYF. Full variable domain (outside the CDR3, taken from reference TRBV28 and TRBJ2-7): DVKVTQSSRYLVKRTGEKVFLECVQDMDHENMFWYRQDPGLGLRLIYFSYDVKMKEKGDIPEGYSVSREKKERFSLILESASTNQTSMYLCASSYSYGQGSPYEQYFGPGTRLTVT.

The chain has TRBV18 and TRBJ2-1, with D possibly matching TRBD2 (5 bases). CDR3 length: 16 residues. Germline loops: CDR1 KGHSH, CDR2 LQKENI. Trimming removed 3 bases at V and 1 base at J, with 13 bases between. This chain's CDR3 is CASSPLTSISYNEQFF. The DNA of the CDR3 is TGTGCCAGCTCACCCCTAACTAGTATTTCCTACAATGAGCAGTTCTTC.

The chain is built from TRBV2 and TRBJ1-5; 10 bases map to TRBD1. The germline V gene has CDR1 SNHLY and CDR2 FYNNEI. This CDR3 is built from 14 residues. Trimming cost V 4 bases and J 5 bases; bases outside gene matches: 2. The CDR3 reads CASSGGTGDQPQHF. The CDR3 bases are TGTGCCAGCAGTGGGGGGACAGGGGATCAGCCCCAGCATTTT.

This clone turned up a few times. The V and J genes are TRBV28 and TRBJ1-6; D remains ambiguous. CDR3 length: 15 residues. The germline V gene has CDR1 MDHEN and CDR2 SYDVKM. Trimming pared 4 bases from V and 7 bases from J, leaving 14 bases between. Written as DNA, the CDR3 is TGTGCCAGCAGTTCACTAAATCGAGGGAATTCACCCCTCCACTTT. It translates to CASSSLNRGNSPLHF.

The rearrangement joins TRBV6-5 to TRBJ1-2, with a possible D match to TRBD1 (6 bases). This CDR3 spans 15 amino acids. CDR1 is MNHEY, CDR2 SVGAGI, per germline. Trimming cost V 4 bases and J 2 bases, with 14 bases left between them. CDR3 protein: CASSFTGHSNYGYTF. CDR3 in DNA: TGTGCCAGCAGTTTCACGGGACACTCGAACTATGGCTACACCTTC.

This chain joins TRBV18 and TRBJ2-1; D is perhaps TRBD2 (6 bases). The germline V gene encodes CDR1 KGHSH and CDR2 LQKENI. Trimming stripped 2 bases from V and 4 bases from J, with 12 bases between. The CDR3 has 15 amino acids. The CDR3 reads CASSPSLGLYNEQFF. CDR3 coding DNA: TGTGCCAGCTCACCATCGTTGGGACTTTACAATGAGCAGTTCTTC. The whole variable domain, filled in from reference TRBV18 and TRBJ2-1, reads NAGVMQNPRHLVRRRGQEARLRCSPMKGHSHVYWYRQLPEEGLKFMVYLQKENIIDESGMPKERFSAEFPKEGPSILRIQQVVRGDSAAYFCASSPSLGLYNEQFFGPGTRLTVL.

V is TRBV5-6 and J is TRBJ2-1; 7 bases match TRBD2. The CDR3 consists of 13 residues. The V and J ends lost 3 bases and 7 bases, in that order; junction bases with no gene match: 4. Germline-derived CDR1 and CDR2 are SGHDT and YYEEEE. This CDR3 reads CASSWGGDNEQFF. CDR3 sequence (DNA): TGTGCCAGCAGCTGGGGAGGGGATAATGAGCAGTTCTTC.

The chain uses TRBV28 and TRBJ2-1, with 7 bases lining up with TRBD2. Germline V CDR1 and CDR2: MDHEN, SYDVKM. V shed 7 bases and J 8 bases; nucleotides not matched to a gene: 14. CDR3 length: 15 residues. The CDR3 loop is CASTRWTRVGDEQFF. CDR3 nucleotide sequence: TGTGCCAGCACCCGATGGACTAGGGTCGGCGATGAGCAGTTCTTC.

The chain carries TRBV19 and TRBJ2-2, with D possibly TRBD2 on 5 matching bases. The CDR3 totals 14 residues. CDR1 is LNHDA, CDR2 SQIVND, per germline (reference sequence). The germline V and J ends were trimmed by 3 bases and 4 bases, with 9 bases remaining between them. The CDR3 sequence is CASSMRAGTGELFF. The CDR3 DNA is TGTGCCAGTAGTATGCGGGCGGGCACCGGGGAGCTGTTTTTT.